This is a list of T cell receptor beta chains from one sample in a study of T-cell reconstitution after alpha-beta-depleted transplantation in children. TCRdb independently ran MiXCR on the PCR reads; one entry per CDR3 protein. Seen here are 350,000 to 400,000 distinct CDR3 sequences, roughly 15% observed once, and the top ten hold 4.3%. The sample in question was PBMCs, obtained from the stem cell graft. These TCRs come from a human donor who donated a stem cell graft to a child with Fanconi anemia. Each CDR3 is given with its conserved first and last residue. The order of the fields is J gene, V gene, clone size, CDR3 length, D gene, CDR3 DNA, CDR3 protein. D genes are given only for firm matches. Clone sizes are given selectively: once, few, many, or a class where the clone is expanded.

TRBJ1-1 TRBV6-5 many 13 NA TGTGCCAGCAGTTGGGGGTTGCACACTGAAGCTTTCTTT CASSWGLHTEAFF
TRBJ2-1 TRBV5-5 many 14 NA TGTGCCAGCAGCTTGTTATCTTCCGCCAATGAGCAGTTCTTC CASSLLSSANEQFF
TRBJ2-5 TRBV3-1 many 16 NA TGTGCCAGCAGCCAAGTGCGGGGGACACGACAAGAGACCCAGTACTTC CASSQVRGTRQETQYF
TRBJ2-1 TRBV12-3/TRBV12-4 many 10 NA TGTGCCAGCAGCCGGAATGAGCAGTTCTTC CASSRNEQFF
TRBJ2-7 TRBV20-1 NA 13 TRBD1 TGCAGTGCAAACACAGGGGGTATCTACAAGCAGTACTTC CSANTGGIYKQYF
TRBJ2-5 TRBV28 many 14 TRBD1 TGTGCCAGCAGCTGGGACAGGGTTAGGGAGACCCAGTACTTC CASSWDRVRETQYF
TRBJ2-5 TRBV7-8 many 14 NA TGTGCCAGCAGCCTCACCCTGTACCAAGAGACCCAGTACTTC CASSLTLYQETQYF
TRBJ2-2 TRBV6-2/TRBV6-3 NA 13 TRBD1 TGTGCCAGCAACAGGGGCAACACCGGGGAGCTGTTTTTT CASNRGNTGELFF
TRBJ2-7 TRBV7-6 NA 13 TRBD1 TGTGCCAGCAGCTTAGGGAGGTGGGACAGCCAGTACTTC CASSLGRWDSQYF
TRBJ2-2 TRBV9 NA 13 NA TGTGCCAGCGGCCAGGGGTTCACCGGGGAGCTGTTTTTT CASGQGFTGELFF
TRBJ1-1 TRBV7-9 NA 14 NA TGTGCCAGCGAGGACAGATGGGAGGGCACTGAAGCTTTCTTT CASEDRWEGTEAFF
TRBJ2-1 TRBV10-3 few 13 NA TGTGCCATCACCTCTGAAGCTTACAATGAGCAGTTCTTC CAITSEAYNEQFF
TRBJ1-1 TRBV5-5 many 13 NA TGTGCCAGCAGTCGGAGCCTGAACACTGAAGCTTTCTTT CASSRSLNTEAFF
TRBJ2-3 TRBV9 many 16 NA TGTGCCAGCAGCTTCCGTTGGGGGCTTCATAGAGATACGCAGTATTTT CASSFRWGLHRDTQYF
TRBJ1-2 TRBV7-2 few 17 NA TGTGCCAGCAGCCCGAAGGGAGCGGGCGACAACTACTATGGCTACACCTTC CASSPKGAGDNYYGYTF
TRBJ2-3 TRBV14 many 14 NA TGTGCCAGCAGCCAAGATCTTAGCACAGATACGCAGTATTTT CASSQDLSTDTQYF
TRBJ2-1 TRBV5-1 NA 14 TRBD1 TGCGCCAGCAGCTTGTTACAGGGGAACGGGGAGCAGTTCTTC CASSLLQGNGEQFF
TRBJ2-1 TRBV18 many 15 TRBD1 TGTGCCAGCACTTCCGGGACAGGCCTTGTAAATGAGCAGTTCTTC CASTSGTGLVNEQFF
TRBJ2-2 TRBV6-2/TRBV6-3 few 11 NA TGTGCCAGCAAGGATCCCGGGGAGCTGTTTTTT CASKDPGELFF
TRBJ1-2 TRBV11-3 few 16 NA TGTGCCAGCAGCTTAGGGTCCTGGGTTGCTAACTATGGCTACACCTTC CASSLGSWVANYGYTF
TRBJ1-2 TRBV18 few 15 NA TGTGCCAGCTCAAGCGACAGGCTCACTAACTATGGCTACACCTTC CASSSDRLTNYGYTF
TRBJ2-7 TRBV12-3/TRBV12-4 few 15 TRBD1 TGTGCCAGCAGCCCTTTCAGGGGGCAATCGTACGAGCAGTACTTC CASSPFRGQSYEQYF